This T cell receptor (beta chain) was profiled in a study of T-cell memory formation after mild COVID-19. Across the study: Clusters were largely donor specific.

TCRdb re-called the 5' RACE reads with MiXCR, one entry per CDR3 protein. The sample has 540,000 or so distinct CDR3 sequences; just over 20% are singletons. On this clonotype: Its antigen is as yet unknown. At one end the junction does not follow the germline gene, possibly because of a read error.

Points from the study as a whole: Clones shrinking from day 15 to 85 showed even CD4/CD8 mixes; later expanders tilted CD4+.

CDR3 length: 8 residues. CDR1 SQVTM and CDR2 ANQGSEA come from the germline V gene. The TCR originated in an adult woman who had mild COVID-19 (a few samples of this study predate the infection). Cell type and time point are not known. The specimen sequenced was PBMCs or a T cell subset sorted from them (not recorded which). The gene calls are TRBV29-1 and TRBJ2-7; no firm D call. The CDR3: CSVAPIPF. The CDR3, as DNA: TGCAGCGTTGCACCTATACCCTTC.